The clone carrying this T cell receptor beta chain was detected ten times or more. Its antigen is unidentified. Other DNA sequences in the sample encode the same CDR3. As handled by the study authors: Building a distant-metastasis classifier for papillary thyroid cancer drew on CDR3 differences across clinicopathological groups. TCRdb re-called the PCR reads with MiXCR. These V and J calls derive from TCRdb rather than the authors' analysis. The table shows over 9,500 clones, with under 35% occurring only once. Germline V gene lookup returns CDR1 SQVTM and CDR2 ANQGSEA. V lost 7 bases and J lost 2, with 15 bases in between. The CDR3 has 13 residues. The source of the sample is a study of metastatic and nonmetastatic thyroid tumors. All patients were treatment-naive before thyroid surgery. Study results and limitations: For both blood and tumor, malignant thyroid tumors reportedly showed significantly higher TCR beta diversity than benign nodules did.

The TCR sequence derives from a female donor with papillary thyroid cancer or a benign thyroid nodule (not recorded which). Some clones in this sample may be carry-over from other donors' samples. Sequenced: tumor tissue. The gene calls are TRBV29-1 and TRBJ2-7; D may correspond to TRBD1 or TRBD2 (5 bases each). CDR3 DNA sequence: TGCAGCGCCCGGCGGGCAGGGACCTACGAGCAGTACTTC. Its translation is CSARRAGTYEQYF.